Below, one T cell receptor (beta chain) is given with its context. The antigen is undetermined. Researchers report isolating at least 6 million PBMCs per sample. Germline V lookup: CDR1 SGHNT, CDR2 YENEEA. There are 16 residues in the CDR3. Alongside a J-beta primer mix, a sample-barcoded 5' primer served in a second PCR lasting roughly 6 to 11 cycles. Each single sample gave us at least 2.5 million CDR3-containing paired-end reads. TCRdb passed the 5' RACE reads through MiXCR, listing each CDR3 protein once. The table has roughly 700,000 distinct CDR3 sequences, just under 25% seen once. This sample stems from a study of blood T cells in healthy people across ages. Study-wide results and limits: A greater number of naive CD4+ cells and higher diversity distinguished long-lived donors from aged donors.

The same data also went into a second study, on T cells of mothers and their children.

Specimen: blood. The V call is TRBV11-3, the J call TRBJ2-3, with D tentatively TRBD1 (6 bases). The DNA end favors TRBJ1-5, so the J call may be wrong. The sequence was obtained from a boy aged 5-17 years in good health. The chain's CDR3 is CASSLGRTESTDTQHF. The CDR3 coding sequence is TGTGCCAGCAGCTTAGGGAGGACAGAGAGCACAGATACGCAGCATTTT.